One sample yielded the 24 T cell receptor beta chains listed below, sequenced in a study of blood T cell repertoires in COVID-19. The data were produced by immunoSEQ multiplex PCR, yet TCRdb's version contains in-frame clones alone and is incomplete. The data hold almost 350,000 clones, with roughly 90% observed a single time. The sequenced sample consisted of PBMCs or T cells enriched from blood (not recorded which). The receptor source for this set is a woman under 40 who had been exposed to COVID-19.

The chain links TRBV3-1 (or the pseudogene TRBV3-2) to TRBJ1-1; D unresolved. The length of the CDR3 is 12 residues. Trimming shortened V by 5 bases and J by 1 base, and 5 bases separated the two germline ends. CDR1 and CDR2 from the germline V gene are LGHDT and YNNKEL (reference sequence). The DNA of the CDR3 is TGTGCCAGCAGCACAGCGAACACTGAAGCTTTCTTT. Its protein product is CASSTANTEAFF.

The V gene is TRBV24-1, the J gene TRBJ2-1; maybe TRBD1 (6 bases). V shed 4 bases and J shed 8 bases, with 14 bases lying between them. This CDR3 region has 14 residues. Germline V gene lookup returns CDR1 KGHDR and CDR2 SFDVKD. In DNA, the CDR3 is TGTGCCACCAGTGAAAGTGGGACACCCGATGAGCAGTTCTTC. The encoded protein is CATSESGTPDEQFF.

The chain uses TRBV11-2 and TRBJ1-2; 9 positions match TRBD1. V trimming: 1 base; J trimming: 2 bases; junction bases outside the gene matches: 14. CDR1 SGHAT and CDR2 FQNNGV come from the germline V gene. The CDR3 is made up of 19 amino acids. The CDR3 sequence: CASSLGLILRQGGNYGYTF. The CDR3 DNA reads as TGTGCCAGCAGCTTAGGGTTGATTCTGAGACAGGGGGGAAACTATGGCTACACCTTC. Full variable domain (missing parts from reference TRBV11-2 and TRBJ1-2): EAGVAQSPRYKIIEKRQSVAFWCNPISGHATLYWYQQILGQGPKLLIQFQNNGVVDDSQLPKDRFSAERLKGVDSTLKIQPAKLEDSAVYLCASSLGLILRQGGNYGYTFGSGTRLTVV.

This sequence joins TRBV3-1 (or the pseudogene TRBV3-2) and TRBJ2-5; 8 positions match TRBD2. The V and J ends lost 4 bases and 5 bases, in that order; junction bases with no gene match: 3. The V gene's germline CDR1 is LGHDT and CDR2 YNNKEL (reference sequence). CDR3 length: 13 amino acids. The CDR3 sequence is CASSPPGGETQYF. In nucleotides, the CDR3 is TGTGCCAGCAGCCCGCCGGGGGGGGAGACCCAGTACTTC.

V usage is TRBV4-2 and J usage is TRBJ2-7; TRBD2 matches 8 bases. Trimming removed 0 bases from V and 2 bases from J; junction bases left unmatched: 3. The CDR3 covers 15 residues. Germline values: CDR1 LGHNA, CDR2 YNFKEQ. The CDR3 coding sequence is TGTGCCAGCAGCCAAGATACTAGCGGAACCTACGAGCAGTACTTC. Its translation is CASSQDTSGTYEQYF.

V usage is TRBV13 and J usage is TRBJ2-1; D call uncertain. V was clipped by 5 bases and J by 8 bases, with 13 bases between them. There are 13 residues in the CDR3. Germline lookup yields CDR1 PRHDT and CDR2 FYEKMQ (reference sequence). The chain's CDR3 is CASSPESNDEQFF. DNA of the CDR3: TGTGCCAGCAGCCCAGAATCGAACGATGAGCAGTTCTTC.

The gene calls are TRBV5-4 and TRBJ2-3; TRBD2 matches at 10 bases. This CDR3 has 15 residues. V lost 2 bases to trimming and J lost 5 bases; unmatched junction nucleotides: 5. From germline, CDR1 is SGHNT and CDR2 YYREEE (reference sequence). CDR3 nucleotides: TGTGCCAGCAGCTTTAAGCTAGCGGGAGAAGATACGCAGTATTTT. Its translation is CASSFKLAGEDTQYF.

This clone was seen once. This chain connects TRBV5-1 to TRBJ2-4; TRBD1 agrees at 7 bases. Germline lookup yields CDR1 SGHRS and CDR2 YFSETQ. V lost 4 bases to trimming and J lost 5 bases; unmatched junction nucleotides: 6. This CDR3 region has 14 residues. CDR3 sequence reads: CASSPGTEENIQYF. The CDR3 DNA reads as TGCGCCAGCAGCCCCGGGACAGAGGAAAACATTCAGTACTTC.

The J gene is TRBJ1-2, the V gene TRBV2, with TRBD1 matching over 10 bases. J gave up 4 bases and V 5 bases, and 7 bases lay outside the gene matches. Germline V gives CDR1 SNHLY, CDR2 FYNNEI. The CDR3 runs to 15 residues. The CDR3 sequence is CASSPRTGGSYGYTF. The CDR3 bases are TGTGCCAGCAGTCCACGGACAGGGGGGAGCTATGGCTACACCTTC.

The gene calls are TRBV27 and TRBJ2-7; D is ambiguous. This CDR3 spans 12 amino acids. V was clipped by 7 bases and J by 0 bases, with 7 bases between them. Germline assignment: CDR1 MNHEY and CDR2 SMNVEV (reference sequence). CDR3 sequence (DNA): TGTGCCAGCAACGCTAACTCCTACGAGCAGTACTTC. Its translation is CASNANSYEQYF.

This clone was seen only once. V and J are TRBV19 and TRBJ2-3, with 7 bases aligning to TRBD1. Trimming took 1 base from V and 1 from J; bases not matched to a gene: 5. Germline V CDR1 and CDR2: LNHDA, SQIVND (reference sequence). The CDR3 is made up of 16 amino acids. Here the CDR3 DNA reads TGTGCCAGTAGTATAGGCAATACAGGGGGCACAGATACGCAGTATTTT. It encodes CASSIGNTGGTDTQYF.

The chain uses TRBV20-1 and TRBJ2-7; 9 nucleotides line up with TRBD2. The CDR3 contains 13 residues. The J segment lost 6 bases and the V segment lost 3 bases, leaving 6 bases of the junction unmatched. The germline V gene encodes CDR1 DFQATT and CDR2 SNEGSKA (reference sequence). CDR3 nucleotides: TGCAGTGCTAGTCTCCTAGCGGGATTCGAGCAGTACTTC. It encodes CSASLLAGFEQYF.

The chain links TRBV19 to TRBJ1-4, with D possibly matching TRBD1 (5 bases). This CDR3 contains 17 residues. V was shortened by 0 bases and J by 0 bases, with 11 bases between the two germline ends. From germline, CDR1 is LNHDA and CDR2 SQIVND (reference sequence). CDR3 sequence: CASSIEETDATNEKLFF. The CDR3 DNA follows: TGTGCCAGTAGTATAGAGGAGACAGACGCAACTAATGAAAAACTGTTTTTT.

This chain joins TRBV25-1 and TRBJ2-2; tentatively, D is TRBD1 (5 bases). Germline V gives CDR1 MGHDK, CDR2 SYGVNS. This CDR3 region has 14 residues. Trimming cost V 8 bases and J 1 base, with 11 bases left between them. CDR3 protein: CASGKGQNTGELFF. CDR3 coding DNA: TGTGCCAGCGGCAAGGGGCAGAACACCGGGGAGCTGTTTTTT.

The chain links TRBV9 to TRBJ2-2, with 9 bases matching TRBD2. The CDR3 covers 16 residues. Trimming removed 0 bases from V and 4 bases from J; junction bases left unmatched: 4. Germline V gene data show CDR1 as SGDLS and CDR2 as YYNGEE. CDR3 in DNA: TGTGCCAGCAGCGTAGGGACTAGCGTGGGCACCGGGGAGCTGTTTTTT. It encodes CASSVGTSVGTGELFF.

This chain joins TRBV7-9 and TRBJ2-7, with 9 bases lining up with TRBD2. The CDR3 runs to 15 residues. Losses at the gene ends were 3 bases for V and 3 bases for J; bases not matched to a gene: 6. Germline-derived CDR1 and CDR2 are SEHNR and FQNEAQ (reference sequence). The CDR3 here is CASSFRLADLYEQYF. As DNA, the CDR3 is TGTGCCAGCAGCTTCCGACTAGCGGACCTCTACGAGCAGTACTTC.

The chain links TRBV18 to TRBJ1-5; D is possibly TRBD1 (5 bases). From germline, CDR1 is KGHSH and CDR2 LQKENI. V shed 3 bases and J shed 3 bases, with 12 bases lying between them. The CDR3 sequence is 15 residues long. Here the CDR3 reads CASSPVTRDNQPQHF. The CDR3 DNA reads as TGTGCCAGCTCACCGGTAACCAGGGACAATCAGCCCCAGCATTTT.

This clone was counted once. The rearrangement joins TRBV11-1 to TRBJ2-1; TRBD2 agrees at 7 bases. Germline CDR1 and CDR2: SGHAT and FQDESV (reference sequence). V lost 5 bases and J lost 7; bases outside the gene matches: 5. The CDR3 consists of 13 residues. CDR3 sequence reads: CASSPPGGNEQFF. The CDR3 DNA follows: TGTGCCAGCAGCCCCCCCGGGGGGAATGAGCAGTTCTTC.

This rearrangement joins TRBV11-3 to TRBJ2-3; 8 nucleotides line up with TRBD2. J gave up 5 bases and V 1 base, and 2 bases lay outside the gene matches. The germline V gene encodes CDR1 SGHNT and CDR2 YENEEA. The CDR3 has 14 amino acids. CDR3 residues: CASSLVTSGDTQYF. The CDR3 coding sequence is TGTGCCAGCAGCTTAGTTACTAGCGGAGATACGCAGTATTTT.

The V call is TRBV14, the J call TRBJ2-7, with a tentative D call TRBD2 (6 bases). Germline V gives CDR1 SGHDN, CDR2 FVKESK. V lost 1 base, J lost 10 bases, and 14 bases lay in between. The CDR3 has 13 residues. This chain's CDR3 is CASSQVSRGSQYF. CDR3 bases: TGTGCCAGCAGCCAAGTTTCCCGGGGGAGCCAGTACTTC.

J is TRBJ2-1 and V is TRBV14; 8 bases match TRBD1. V shed 0 bases, J shed 8 bases, and the junction held 12 bases outside the gene matches. From germline, CDR1 is SGHDN and CDR2 FVKESK. CDR3 length: 17 residues. In DNA, the CDR3 is TGTGCCAGCAGCCAAGATCTAATCGGACAGGGAGTAGATGAGCAGTTCTTC. It specifies CASSQDLIGQGVDEQFF.

The gene calls are TRBV24-1 and TRBJ1-5; 11 bases align to TRBD1. CDR1 KGHDR and CDR2 SFDVKD come from the germline V gene. The CDR3 sequence is 16 residues long. V trimming: 4 bases; J trimming: 6 bases; junction bases outside the gene matches: 7. The DNA of the CDR3 is TGTGCCACCAGTGACGCCGGGACAGGGGGATCTCAGCCCCAGCATTTT. It yields the protein CATSDAGTGGSQPQHF.

V is TRBV10-1 and J is TRBJ2-7, with D possibly matching TRBD2 (5 bases). Germline-derived CDR1 and CDR2 are WNHNN and SYGVQD (reference sequence). V was pared by 9 bases and J by 3 bases, with 15 bases between. This CDR3 has 13 amino acids. CDR3: CASMASGDYEQYF. The CDR3 DNA reads as TGCGCCAGTATGGCCTCCGGGGACTACGAGCAGTACTTC.

This rearrangement joins TRBV6-5 to TRBJ1-2; unclear D gene. The CDR3 sequence is 14 residues long. Germline V lookup: CDR1 MNHEY, CDR2 SVGAGI. V was clipped by 4 bases and J by 4 bases, with 13 bases between them. CDR3 region: CASSLEGLGYGYTF. CDR3 DNA sequence: TGTGCCAGCAGTTTGGAGGGCCTTGGCTATGGCTACACCTTC.